This entry is about one T cell receptor beta chain. Amplification targeted TCR beta CDR3 regions from RNA transcripts. RT-PCR in the first round (using the HTBI primer set) targeted the TCR CDR3. TCRdb called the multiplex PCR reads again in MiXCR, with one record for every CDR3 protein. This table has 490,000 or so distinct CDR3 sequences, about 20% appearing once. This sample was included in a study of T cells in Graves' hyperthyroidism and ophthalmopathy. The CDR3 loop spans 13 amino acids. The V gene lost 3 bases and the J gene lost 8 bases, with 13 bases spanning the gap. Per the germline V gene, CDR1 is DFQATT and CDR2 is SNEGSKA (reference sequence).

Material: blood. This receptor was obtained from a woman between 65 and 79 years old with Graves' ophthalmopathy. The rearrangement joins TRBV20-1 to TRBJ1-4; a weak D match, TRBD1 (6 bases). CDR3 bases: TGCAGTGCTAGTCGGGGGGCGAGGGAAAAACTGTTTTTT. It codes for CSASRGAREKLFF.